Detailed here is one TCR beta chain. The antigen is not known. Other DNA sequences of this sample code for an identical CDR3. Measured with immunoSEQ multiplex PCR; TCRdb has only the in-frame clones, and not every one. The sample has 1.6 million or so clones; roughly 96% are singletons. These data belong to a study of shared clonotypes between healthy human individuals. General observations from the study: In the sorted subsets, rarefaction showed sequencing was incomplete despite large depth. The study found lower generation probabilities in non-shared clonotypes than in those shared by all four donors.

The V gene's germline CDR1 is SGHRS and CDR2 YFSETQ. This CDR3 is built from 16 residues. Trimming stripped 7 bases from V and 6 bases from J, with 23 bases between. HIV-negative, healthy adults without recent acute infections or vaccinations were the donors. The CD4+ fraction was divided into a CD45RA+ naive subset and a CD45RA-negative memory subset. This sequence was found in a man aged 30 to 45 in good health. The chain uses TRBV5-1 and TRBJ2-1; tentative D call: TRBD2 (8 bases). The sequenced sample was naive CD4+ T cells sorted from blood. Subset specified: CD45RA+ positively selected. CDR3 sequence: CASAEGASGSSNEQFF. In DNA form, the CDR3 reads TGCGCCAGCGCTGAGGGGGCAAGCGGGAGTAGCAATGAGCAGTTCTTC.